This entry lists 20 T cell receptor beta chains sequenced from one sample in a study of T-cell reconstitution after alpha-beta-depleted transplantation in children. Preparation of the TCRbeta library was carried out with unique molecular identifiers. Each CDR3 protein is one row after TCRdb ran MiXCR on the PCR reads. The sample gives more than 500,000 distinct CDR3 sequences, roughly an eighth of which show up once; 11% to 15% is in the top ten. The sample consisted of PBMCs, mostly from graft donor cells, taken 180 days after TCRalphabeta/CD19-depleted stem cell transplant. These receptors were taken from a female patient aged 2-9 years who had a stem cell transplant for aplastic anemia, so the T cells may come from the graft donor.

This rearrangement joins TRBV15 to TRBJ2-1; D is undetermined. Germline loops: CDR1 LNHNV, CDR2 YYDKDF (reference sequence). This CDR3 is built from 14 residues. V was pared by 2 bases and J by 2 bases, with 7 bases between. Here the CDR3 reads CATSRPGTYNEQFF. The CDR3 DNA follows: TGTGCCACCAGCAGACCAGGAACCTACAATGAGCAGTTCTTC.

This sequence joins TRBV27 and TRBJ2-1; tentatively, D is TRBD2 (7 bases). CDR1 and CDR2 (germline): MNHEY, SMNVEV (reference sequence). The CDR3 runs to 16 residues. V lost 5 bases and J lost 5, with 19 bases in between. The DNA of the CDR3 is TGTGCCAGCAGTCTCTTAGGGGGAGGGAGAAACAATGAGCAGTTCTTC. It specifies CASSLLGGGRNNEQFF.

This chain joins TRBV27 and TRBJ1-1; D remains ambiguous. The CDR3 is 13 residues long. V lost 10 bases and J lost 3, with 15 bases in between. The germline V gene encodes CDR1 MNHEY and CDR2 SMNVEV (reference sequence). CDR3 sequence reads: CATAPGTYTEAFF. The CDR3 DNA follows: TGTGCCACCGCTCCCGGTACCTACACTGAAGCTTTCTTT.

This chain joins TRBV28 and TRBJ1-2, with D maybe TRBD1 (5 bases). V shed 6 bases and J shed 6 bases, with 14 bases lying between them. The CDR3 covers 13 residues. Germline V CDR1 and CDR2: MDHEN, SYDVKM. The CDR3 DNA follows: TGTGCCAGCAGAATTTGGGAGGGGCATGGCTACACCTTC. Residues: CASRIWEGHGYTF.

This clonotype has more than one count but fewer than ten. The rearrangement uses TRBV6-1 and TRBJ2-7; weak D call: TRBD1 (6 bases). The CDR3 is 13 residues long. The V gene's germline CDR1 is MNHNS and CDR2 SASEGT. Deletions cut 7 bases from V and 2 bases from J, with 12 bases between. The CDR3 DNA reads as TGTGCCAGCAACGCGAACAGGGCCTACGAGCAGTACGTC. It codes for CASNANRAYEQYV.

Only a few counts were recorded for this clonotype. This chain connects TRBV28 to TRBJ2-7; weak D call: TRBD2 (6 bases). Per germline, CDR1 MDHEN and CDR2 SYDVKM. V lost 4 bases to trimming and J lost 6 bases, with 16 bases between them. This CDR3 has 14 amino acids. The CDR3 nucleotides read TGTGCCAGCAGTTCCCCGGGAGCGGGTCTCGAGCAGTACTTC. This gives the protein CASSSPGAGLEQYF.

The CDR3 sequence is CASRRTGPGNEQFF. CDR3 in DNA: TGTGCCAGCAGGAGGACAGGGCCGGGGAATGAGCAGTTCTTC. The chain has TRBV13 and TRBJ2-1; 8 bases match TRBD1. The CDR3 sequence is 14 residues long. Germline values: CDR1 PRHDT, CDR2 FYEKMQ (reference sequence). Trimming at V came to 6 bases and at J to 7 bases, leaving 8 bases not matched to a gene.

A few counts support this clonotype. This sequence joins TRBV6-5 and TRBJ2-6; the D gene is possibly TRBD1 (5 bases). This CDR3 comprises 18 residues. The V end lost 0 bases, the J end lost 1 base, and 13 bases lay between the germline ends. Per germline, CDR1 MNHEY and CDR2 SVGAGI. CDR3 nucleotides: TGTGCCAGCAGTTACTCATCGCAGGGAAGGTCTGGGGCCAACGTCCTGACTTTC. This gives the protein CASSYSSQGRSGANVLTF.

This clonotype was counted only a few times. This sequence joins TRBV4-1 and TRBJ2-7; D not resolved. The CDR3 length is 15 residues. V shed 0 bases and J shed 2 bases, with 11 bases lying between them. CDR1 and CDR2 from the germline V gene are MGHRA and YSYEKL. CDR3 sequence: CASSQEPAETYEQYV. The CDR3 DNA reads as TGCGCCAGCAGCCAAGAACCTGCGGAGACCTACGAGCAGTACGTC.

Many counts were recorded for this clonotype. CDR3 sequence (DNA): TGTGCCAGCAGCTTACCGGGGAACACTGAAGCTTTCTTT. Translated: CASSLPGNTEAFF. This chain links TRBV7-8 with TRBJ1-1; no firm D call. The CDR3 covers 13 residues. Germline V CDR1 and CDR2: SGHVS, FQNEAQ. The V end lost 2 bases, the J end lost 1 base, and 5 bases lay between the germline ends.

Ten or more counts support this clonotype. V is TRBV12-3 or TRBV12-4 and J is TRBJ2-3; tentative D call: TRBD2 (6 bases). V shed 9 bases and J shed 4 bases, with 17 bases lying between them. This CDR3 spans 14 amino acids. CDR3 nucleotide sequence: TGTGCCAGTGCCACCACCGGGAGATCAGATACGCAGTATTTT. Its translation: CASATTGRSDTQYF.

The genes are TRBV20-1 and TRBJ1-5; 7 positions match TRBD1. The ends lost 6 bases at V and 6 bases at J; junction bases unmatched: 8. Germline CDR1 is DFQATT and CDR2 is SNEGSKA (reference sequence). CDR3 length: 13 residues. The CDR3 DNA sequence: TGCAGTGCCCCGGACAGGCGGTGTCAGCCCCAGCATTTT. This gives the protein CSAPDRRCQPQHF.

The V call is TRBV15, the J call TRBJ1-2, with D unresolved. Germline CDR1 reads LNHNV; CDR2 reads YYDKDF (reference sequence). Trimming took 0 bases from V and 6 from J, leaving 14 bases between them. The CDR3 contains 15 residues. For the CDR3, the DNA is TGTGCCACCAGCAGAGATACAAGGACGCAGAATGGCTACACCTTC. Its translation: CATSRDTRTQNGYTF. The variable domain in full, completed from reference TRBV15 and TRBJ1-2, reads DAMVIQNPRYQVTQFGKPVTLSCSQTLNHNVMYWYQQKSSQAPKLLFHYYDKDFNNEADTPDNFQSRRPNTSFCFLDIRSPGLGDTAMYLCATSRDTRTQNGYTFGSGTRLTVV.

The V and J genes are TRBV7-2 and TRBJ1-1; 8 bases map to TRBD1. Losses at the gene ends were 0 bases for V and 3 bases for J; bases not matched to a gene: 6. CDR3 length equals 16 residues. CDR1 is SGHTA, CDR2 FQGNSA, per germline. CDR3 region: CASSLARTGPDTEAFF. As DNA, the CDR3 is TGTGCCAGCAGCTTAGCCCGGACAGGGCCGGACACTGAAGCTTTCTTT. Full variable domain (missing parts from reference TRBV7-2 and TRBJ1-1): GAGVSQSPSNKVTEKGKDVELRCDPISGHTALYWYRQSLGQGLEFLIYFQGNSAPDKSGLPSDRFSAERTGGSVSTLTIQRTQQEDSAVYLCASSLARTGPDTEAFFGQGTRLTVV.

This clonotype was seen many times. The chain has TRBV19 and TRBJ2-1, with D possibly TRBD2 on 5 matching bases. The CDR3 runs to 15 residues. Germline assignment: CDR1 LNHDA and CDR2 SQIVND (reference sequence). The V end lost 1 base, the J end lost 3 bases, and 10 bases lay between the germline ends. The CDR3 reads CASSIGGPYYNEQFF. The CDR3 region has the DNA TGTGCCAGTAGTATAGGCGGGCCCTACTACAATGAGCAGTTCTTC.

This chain links TRBV20-1 with TRBJ1-2, with 10 bases matching TRBD1. Germline lookup yields CDR1 DFQATT and CDR2 SNEGSKA (reference sequence). V dropped 2 bases and J dropped 3; count of bases not matched to a gene: 9. The CDR3 extends over 16 amino acids. The CDR3 bases are TGCAGTGCTAGACCGCGTCCCGGGACAGGGGACTATGGCTACACCTTC. Translating gives CSARPRPGTGDYGYTF.

This clonotype has more than one count but fewer than ten. The chain has TRBV20-1 and TRBJ2-1, with 9 nucleotides matching TRBD2. The CDR3 extends over 14 amino acids. The germline V gene has CDR1 DFQATT and CDR2 SNEGSKA (reference sequence). The V and J ends lost 3 bases and 2 bases, in that order; junction bases with no gene match: 2. CDR3 amino acids: CSASRLAAYNEQFF. The CDR3 DNA follows: TGCAGTGCTAGTCGACTAGCGGCCTACAATGAGCAGTTCTTC.

The V call is TRBV12-3 or TRBV12-4, the J call TRBJ1-2, with D perhaps TRBD1 (6 bases). The CDR3 is 16 residues long. V was shortened by 7 bases and J by 3 bases, with 21 bases between the two germline ends. Here the CDR3 DNA reads TGTGCCAGCACCCTACTCCGACAGGCCTGGTACTATGGCTACACCTTC. Protein: CASTLLRQAWYYGYTF.

This clonotype came up a few times. The V and J genes are TRBV20-1 and TRBJ2-5; D call uncertain. The length of the CDR3 is 13 residues. Germline V gene sequence: CDR1 DFQATT, CDR2 SNEGSKA (reference sequence). Trimming pared 5 bases from V and 2 bases from J, leaving 12 bases between. CDR3 region: CSAGEGRQETQYF. Written as DNA, the CDR3 is TGCAGTGCTGGGGAAGGACGACAAGAGACCCAGTACTTC.

This clonotype was observed a few times. The V gene is TRBV20-1, the J gene TRBJ1-2; TRBD1 aligns across 7 bases. The CDR3 extends over 14 amino acids. Germline-derived CDR1 and CDR2 are DFQATT and SNEGSKA (reference sequence). Trimming removed 1 base from V and 4 bases from J; junction bases left unmatched: 6. Here the CDR3 reads CSARARRQGYGYTF. In DNA form, the CDR3 reads TGCAGTGCTAGAGCCCGCCGACAGGGCTATGGCTACACCTTC.